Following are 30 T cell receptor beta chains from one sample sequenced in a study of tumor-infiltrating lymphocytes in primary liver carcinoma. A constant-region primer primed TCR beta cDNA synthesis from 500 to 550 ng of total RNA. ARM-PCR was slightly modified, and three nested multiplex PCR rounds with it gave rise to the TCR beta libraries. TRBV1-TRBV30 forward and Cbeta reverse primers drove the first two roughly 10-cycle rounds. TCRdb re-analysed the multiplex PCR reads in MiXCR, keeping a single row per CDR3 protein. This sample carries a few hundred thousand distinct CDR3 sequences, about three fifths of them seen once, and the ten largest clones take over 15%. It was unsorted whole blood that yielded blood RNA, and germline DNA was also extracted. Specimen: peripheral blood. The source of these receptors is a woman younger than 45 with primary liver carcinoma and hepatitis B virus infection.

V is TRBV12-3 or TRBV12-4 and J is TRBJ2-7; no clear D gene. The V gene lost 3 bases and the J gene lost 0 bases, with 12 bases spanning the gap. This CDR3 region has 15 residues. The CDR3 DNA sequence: TGTGCCAGCAGTTTCATCGCTCGCCTCTCCTACGAGCAGTACTTC. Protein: CASSFIARLSYEQYF.

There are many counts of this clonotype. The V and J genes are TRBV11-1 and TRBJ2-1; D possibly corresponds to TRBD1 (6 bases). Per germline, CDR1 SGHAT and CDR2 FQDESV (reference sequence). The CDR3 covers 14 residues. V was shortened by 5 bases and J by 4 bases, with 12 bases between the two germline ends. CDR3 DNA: TGTGCCAGCAGCCCAGTGACAGGTTACAATGAGCAGTTCTTC. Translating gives CASSPVTGYNEQFF.

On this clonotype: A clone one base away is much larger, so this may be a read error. The CDR3 here is CASGVGRYNEQFF. CDR3 coding DNA: TGTGCTAGTGGTGTAGGTCGGTACAATGAGCAGTTCTTC. The chain couples TRBV12-5 to TRBJ2-1; D is ambiguous. The V end lost 5 bases, the J end lost 4 bases, and 9 bases lay between the germline ends. The CDR3 consists of 13 residues. CDR1 and CDR2 (germline): LGHNT, FRNRAP.

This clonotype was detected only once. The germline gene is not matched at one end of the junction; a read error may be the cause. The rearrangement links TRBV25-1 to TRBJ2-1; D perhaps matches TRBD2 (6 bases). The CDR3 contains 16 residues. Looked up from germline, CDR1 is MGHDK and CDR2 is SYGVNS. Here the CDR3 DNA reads TGTGCCAACAGTGATCCGGGAGCAAGGTCCTACAATGAGCAGTTCTTC. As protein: CANSDPGARSYNEQFF.

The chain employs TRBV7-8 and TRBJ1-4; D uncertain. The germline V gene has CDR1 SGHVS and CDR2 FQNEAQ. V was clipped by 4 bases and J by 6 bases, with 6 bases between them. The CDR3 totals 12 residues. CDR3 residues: CASSWGYEKLFF. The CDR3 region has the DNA TGTGCCAGCAGCTGGGGTTATGAAAAACTGTTTTTT.

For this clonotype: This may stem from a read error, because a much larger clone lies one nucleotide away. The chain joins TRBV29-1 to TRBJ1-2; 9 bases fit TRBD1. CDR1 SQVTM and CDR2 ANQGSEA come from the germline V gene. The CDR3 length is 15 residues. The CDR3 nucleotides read TGCAGCGTTGAGCCGGGACAGGGAGTAAACTATGACTACACCTTC. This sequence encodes CSVEPGQGVNYDYTF.

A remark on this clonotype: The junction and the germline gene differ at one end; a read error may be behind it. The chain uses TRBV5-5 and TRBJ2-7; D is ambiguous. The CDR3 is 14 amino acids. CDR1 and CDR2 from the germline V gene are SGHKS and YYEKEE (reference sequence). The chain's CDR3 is CASSLVASTYGQYF. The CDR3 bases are TGTGCCAGCAGCTTGGTGGCCTCGACCTACGGGCAGTACTTC.

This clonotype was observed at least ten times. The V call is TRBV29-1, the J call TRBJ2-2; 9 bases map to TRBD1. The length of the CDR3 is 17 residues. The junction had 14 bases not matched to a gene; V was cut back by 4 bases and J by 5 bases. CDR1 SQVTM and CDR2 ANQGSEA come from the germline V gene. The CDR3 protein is CSVVSAYGTGKTGELFF. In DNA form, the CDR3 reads TGCAGCGTTGTATCCGCCTACGGGACAGGGAAAACCGGGGAGCTGTTTTTT.

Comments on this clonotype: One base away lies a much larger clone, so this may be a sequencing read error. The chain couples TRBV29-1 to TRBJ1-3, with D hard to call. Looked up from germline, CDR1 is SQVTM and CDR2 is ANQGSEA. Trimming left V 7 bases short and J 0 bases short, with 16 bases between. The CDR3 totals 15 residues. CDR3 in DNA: TGCAGCGGATCGACGGCTACCTACTCTGGAAACACCATATATTTT. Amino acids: CSGSTATYSGNTIYF.

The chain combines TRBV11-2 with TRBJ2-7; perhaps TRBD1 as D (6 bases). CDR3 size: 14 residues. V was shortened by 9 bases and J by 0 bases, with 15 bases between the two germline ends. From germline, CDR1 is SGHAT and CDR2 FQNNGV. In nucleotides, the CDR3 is TGTGCCAGTAACCTCGACAGGACCTCCTACGAGCAGTACTTC. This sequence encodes CASNLDRTSYEQYF.

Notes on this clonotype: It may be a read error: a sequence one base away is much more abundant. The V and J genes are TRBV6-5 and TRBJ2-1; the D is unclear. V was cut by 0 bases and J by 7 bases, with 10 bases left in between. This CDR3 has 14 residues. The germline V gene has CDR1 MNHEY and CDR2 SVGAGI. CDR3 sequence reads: CASSYSKGRNEQFF. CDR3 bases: TGTGCCAGCAGTTACTCGAAGGGTAGAAATGAGCAGTTCTTC.

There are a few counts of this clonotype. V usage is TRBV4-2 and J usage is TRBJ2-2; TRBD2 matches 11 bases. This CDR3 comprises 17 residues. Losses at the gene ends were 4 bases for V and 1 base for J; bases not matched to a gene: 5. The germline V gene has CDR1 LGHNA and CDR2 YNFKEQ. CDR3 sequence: CASSPAGTSGNTGELFF. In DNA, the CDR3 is TGTGCCAGCAGCCCTGCCGGGACTAGCGGGAACACCGGGGAGCTGTTTTTT.

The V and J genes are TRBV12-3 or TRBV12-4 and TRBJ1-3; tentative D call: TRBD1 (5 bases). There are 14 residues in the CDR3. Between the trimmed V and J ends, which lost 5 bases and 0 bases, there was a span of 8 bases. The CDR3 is CASSRDSSGNTIYF. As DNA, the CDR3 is TGTGCCAGCAGTAGAGACAGCTCTGGAAACACCATATATTTT.

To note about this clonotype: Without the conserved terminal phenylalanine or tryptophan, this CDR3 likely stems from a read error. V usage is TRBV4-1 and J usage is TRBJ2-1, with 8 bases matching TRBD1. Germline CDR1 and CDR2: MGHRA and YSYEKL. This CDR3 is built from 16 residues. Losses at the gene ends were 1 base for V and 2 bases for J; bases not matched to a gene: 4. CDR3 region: CASSQVWTGTYNEQFS. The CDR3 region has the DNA TGCGCCAGCAGCCAAGTCTGGACAGGGACCTACAATGAGCAGTTCTCC.

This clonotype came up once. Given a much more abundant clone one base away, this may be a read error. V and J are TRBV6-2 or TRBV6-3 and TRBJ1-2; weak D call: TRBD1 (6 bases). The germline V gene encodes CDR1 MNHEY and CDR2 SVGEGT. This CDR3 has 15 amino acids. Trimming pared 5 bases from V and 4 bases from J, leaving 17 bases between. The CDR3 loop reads CASSPGIGGVYGYTF. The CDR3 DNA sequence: TGTGCCAGCAGTCCCGGGATAGGGGGAGTCTATGGCTACACCTTC.

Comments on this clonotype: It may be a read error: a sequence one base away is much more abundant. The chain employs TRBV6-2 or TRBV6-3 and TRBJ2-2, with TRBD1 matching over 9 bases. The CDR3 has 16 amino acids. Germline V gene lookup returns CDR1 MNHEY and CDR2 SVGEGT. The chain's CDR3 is CAISTPGTGFTGELFF. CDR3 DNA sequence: TGTGCCATCAGTACCCCCGGGACAGGGTTCACCGGGGAGCTGTTTTTT.

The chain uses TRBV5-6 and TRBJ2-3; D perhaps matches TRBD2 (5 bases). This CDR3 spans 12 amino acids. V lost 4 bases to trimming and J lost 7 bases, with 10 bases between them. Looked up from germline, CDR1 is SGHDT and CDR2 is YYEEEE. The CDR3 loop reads CASSLRAYTQYF. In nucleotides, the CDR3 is TGTGCCAGCAGCCTGAGGGCATATACGCAGTATTTT.

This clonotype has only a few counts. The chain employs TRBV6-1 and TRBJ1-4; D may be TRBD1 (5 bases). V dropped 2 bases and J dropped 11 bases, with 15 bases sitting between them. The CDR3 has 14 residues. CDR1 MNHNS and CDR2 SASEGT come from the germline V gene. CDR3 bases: TGTGCCAGCAGTGAATCGACAAGGGGCGGGAAACTGTTTTTT. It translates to CASSESTRGGKLFF.

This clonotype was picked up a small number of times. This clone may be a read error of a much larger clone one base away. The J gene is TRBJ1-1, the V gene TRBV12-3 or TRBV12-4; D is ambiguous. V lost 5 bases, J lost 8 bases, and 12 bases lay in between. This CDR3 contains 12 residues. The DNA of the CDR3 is TGTGCCAGCAGTCCCCGGGTCAGGGAAGCTTTCTTT. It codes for CASSPRVREAFF.

This CDR3 is CATSDLLSYEQYF. CDR3 sequence (DNA): TGTGCCACCAGTGATTTGCTTTCCTACGAGCAGTACTTC. The chain uses TRBV24-1 and TRBJ2-7; D not resolved. This CDR3 comprises 13 residues. V was shortened by 0 bases and J by 1 base, with 3 bases between the two germline ends. Germline assignment: CDR1 KGHDR and CDR2 SFDVKD.

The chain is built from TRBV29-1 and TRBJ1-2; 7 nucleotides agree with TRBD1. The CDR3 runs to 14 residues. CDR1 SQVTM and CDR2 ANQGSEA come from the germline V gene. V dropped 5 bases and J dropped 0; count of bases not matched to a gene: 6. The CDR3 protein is CSVKRDRPNYGYTF. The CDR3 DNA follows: TGCAGCGTTAAGAGGGACAGACCTAACTATGGCTACACCTTC.

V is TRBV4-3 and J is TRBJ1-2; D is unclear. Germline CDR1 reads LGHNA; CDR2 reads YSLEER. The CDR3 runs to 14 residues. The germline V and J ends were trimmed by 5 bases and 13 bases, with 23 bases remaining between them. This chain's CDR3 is CASSAESEIYGCTF. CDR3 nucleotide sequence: TGCGCCAGCAGCGCTGAGTCGGAGATCTATGGGTGCACCTTC.

CDR3 bases: TGCGCCAGCAGCCAGTGGACCCGAGGCCAGATAAGCCGCTACGAGCAGTACTTC. Amino acids: CASSQWTRGQISRYEQYF. V is TRBV4-1 and J is TRBJ2-7, with unresolved D. Trimming took off 3 bases at V and 3 bases at J, with 24 bases between the two ends. Germline CDR1 reads MGHRA; CDR2 reads YSYEKL. This CDR3 contains 18 residues.

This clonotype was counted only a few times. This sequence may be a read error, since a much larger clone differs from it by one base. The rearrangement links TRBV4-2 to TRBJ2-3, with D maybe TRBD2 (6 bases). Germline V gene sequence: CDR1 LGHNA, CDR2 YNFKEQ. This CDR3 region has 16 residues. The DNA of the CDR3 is TGTGCCAGCGGCCAAGAGGCGTTAGCGGGCACAGATACGCAGTATTTT. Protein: CASGQEALAGTDTQYF.

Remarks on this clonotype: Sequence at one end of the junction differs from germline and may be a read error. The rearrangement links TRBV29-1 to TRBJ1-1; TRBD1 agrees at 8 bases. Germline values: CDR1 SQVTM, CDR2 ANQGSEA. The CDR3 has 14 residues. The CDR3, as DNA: TGCAGTGTTGACAGGGGCCTAATGATCACTGAAGCTTTCTTT. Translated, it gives CSVDRGLMITEAFF.

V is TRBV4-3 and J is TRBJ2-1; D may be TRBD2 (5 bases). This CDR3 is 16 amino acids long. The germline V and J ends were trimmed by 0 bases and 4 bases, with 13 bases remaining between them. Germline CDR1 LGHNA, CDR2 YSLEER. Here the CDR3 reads CASSQDRGPGYNEQFF. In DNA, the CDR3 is TGCGCCAGCAGCCAAGATAGAGGGCCGGGGTACAATGAGCAGTTCTTC.

CDR3 nucleotides: TGTGCCAGCAGGACACCGGGACAGGGGGCGGGATCACCCCTCCACTTT. This gives the protein CASRTPGQGAGSPLHF. The chain links TRBV6-5 to TRBJ1-6; 12 bases line up with TRBD1. The J segment lost 10 bases and the V segment lost 6 bases, leaving 10 bases of the junction unmatched. The CDR3 totals 16 residues. The germline CDR1 and CDR2 sequences are MNHEY and SVGAGI.

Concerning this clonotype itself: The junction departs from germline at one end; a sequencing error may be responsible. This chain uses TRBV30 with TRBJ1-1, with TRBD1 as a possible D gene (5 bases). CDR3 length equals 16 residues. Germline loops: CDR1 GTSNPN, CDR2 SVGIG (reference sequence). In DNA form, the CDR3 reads TGTGTCTGGAGTGTACAGGATTCTCGTAGGGACACTGAAGCTTTCTTT. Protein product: CVWSVQDSRRDTEAFF.

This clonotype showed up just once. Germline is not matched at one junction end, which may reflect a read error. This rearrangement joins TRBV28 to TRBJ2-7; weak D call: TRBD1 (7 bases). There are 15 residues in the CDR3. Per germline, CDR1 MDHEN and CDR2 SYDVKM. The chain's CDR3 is CASRTWRGQTYEQYF. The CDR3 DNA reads TGTGCCAGCAGGACATGGAGGGGACAGACCTACGAGCAATACTTC.

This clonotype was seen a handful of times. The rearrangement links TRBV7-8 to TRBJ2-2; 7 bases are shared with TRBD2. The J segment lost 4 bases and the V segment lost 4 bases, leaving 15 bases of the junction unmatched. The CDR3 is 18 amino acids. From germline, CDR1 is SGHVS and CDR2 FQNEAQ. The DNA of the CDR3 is TGTGCCAGCAGCTCGCGGCTAGGCGGGAGTCGTTTCACCGGGGAGCTGTTTTTT. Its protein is CASSSRLGGSRFTGELFF.